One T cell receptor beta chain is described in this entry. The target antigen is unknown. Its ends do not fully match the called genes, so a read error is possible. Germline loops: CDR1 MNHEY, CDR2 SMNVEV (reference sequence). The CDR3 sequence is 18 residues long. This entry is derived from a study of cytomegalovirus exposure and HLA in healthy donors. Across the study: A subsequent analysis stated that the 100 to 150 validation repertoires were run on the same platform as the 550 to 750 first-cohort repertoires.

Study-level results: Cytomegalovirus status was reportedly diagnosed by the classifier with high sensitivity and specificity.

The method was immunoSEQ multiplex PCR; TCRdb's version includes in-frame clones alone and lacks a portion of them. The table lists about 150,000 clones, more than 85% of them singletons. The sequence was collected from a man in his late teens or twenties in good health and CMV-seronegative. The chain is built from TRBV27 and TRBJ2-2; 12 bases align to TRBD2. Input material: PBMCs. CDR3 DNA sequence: TGTGCCAGCAGTTACGGGACTAGCGGGTACAGGAACGCCGGGGAGCTGTTTTTT. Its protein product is CASSYGTSGYRNAGELFF.